This section outlines one T cell receptor (beta chain) sequence together with its context. TCRdb's copy holds only in-frame clones and misses some; the assay was immunoSEQ multiplex PCR. The repertoire holds under 150,000 clones, about 94% seen once, with about 4% in the top ten. The sample originates from a study of control samples from healthy donors and cancer patients. Trimming cost V 4 bases and J 4 bases, with 1 base left between them. This CDR3 is 10 amino acids long. Germline values: CDR1 MNHNY, CDR2 SVGAGI (reference sequence). The sequencing sample was made of blood. The receptor was derived from a man aged 30 to 39 in good health. J is TRBJ1-1 and V is TRBV6-6; D gene uncertain. Here the CDR3 reads CASSSTEAFF. CDR3 bases: TGTGCCAGCAGTTCCACTGAAGCTTTCTTT.